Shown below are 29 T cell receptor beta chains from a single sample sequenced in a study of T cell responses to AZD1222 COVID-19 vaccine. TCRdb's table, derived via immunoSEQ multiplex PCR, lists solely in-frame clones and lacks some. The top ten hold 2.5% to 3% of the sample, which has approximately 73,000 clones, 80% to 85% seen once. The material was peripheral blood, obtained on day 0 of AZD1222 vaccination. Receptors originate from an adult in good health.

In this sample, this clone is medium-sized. The DNA of the CDR3 is TGTGCCAGCAGCCCTGGGACTACTGGCTACACCTTC. This translates into CASSPGTTGYTF. The chain is built from TRBV7-9 and TRBJ1-2; D perhaps matches TRBD1 (5 bases). The CDR3 spans 12 residues. The V end was cut by 5 bases, the J end by 7 bases, with 11 bases between. The germline V gene has CDR1 SEHNR and CDR2 FQNEAQ (reference sequence).

The CDR3 nucleotides are TGCGCCAGCAGTCAATCACAGAACACCGGGGAGCTGTTTTTT. Its protein product is CASSQSQNTGELFF. V usage is TRBV23-1 and J usage is TRBJ2-2; D gene ambiguous. TRBV23-1 belongs to the ORF category, with a function that is uncertain. The CDR3 extends over 14 amino acids. Trimming took 0 bases from V and 1 from J, leaving 3 bases between them.

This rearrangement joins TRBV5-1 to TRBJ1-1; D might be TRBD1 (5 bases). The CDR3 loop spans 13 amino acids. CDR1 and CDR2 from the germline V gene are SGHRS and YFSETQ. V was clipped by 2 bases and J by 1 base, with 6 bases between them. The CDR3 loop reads CASSLQENTEAFF. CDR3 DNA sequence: TGCGCCAGCAGCTTACAGGAGAACACTGAAGCTTTCTTT. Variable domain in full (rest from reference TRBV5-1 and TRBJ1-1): KAGVTQTPRYLIKTRGQQVTLSCSPISGHRSVSWYQQTPGQGLQFLFEYFSETQRNKGNFPGRFSGRQFSNSRSEMNVSTLELGDSALYLCASSLQENTEAFFGQGTRLTVV.

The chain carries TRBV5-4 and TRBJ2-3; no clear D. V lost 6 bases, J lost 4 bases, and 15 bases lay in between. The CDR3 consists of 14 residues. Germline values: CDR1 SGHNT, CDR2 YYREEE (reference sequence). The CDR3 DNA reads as TGTGCCAGCAACCGTCCCATTGGGGCAGATACGCAGTATTTT. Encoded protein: CASNRPIGADTQYF.

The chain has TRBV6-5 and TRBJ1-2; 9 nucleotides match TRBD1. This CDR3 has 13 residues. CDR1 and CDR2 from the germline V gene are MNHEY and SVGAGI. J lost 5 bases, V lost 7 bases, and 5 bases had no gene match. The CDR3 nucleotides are TGTGCCAGCACTACAGGGGGCGCTTATGGCTACACCTTC. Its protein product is CASTTGGAYGYTF.

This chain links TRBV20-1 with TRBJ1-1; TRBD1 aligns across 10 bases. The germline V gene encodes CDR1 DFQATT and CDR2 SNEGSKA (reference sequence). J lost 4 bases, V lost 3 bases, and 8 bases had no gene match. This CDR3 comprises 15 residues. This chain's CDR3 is CSASGPRDRGTEAFF. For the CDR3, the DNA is TGCAGTGCTAGTGGACCCCGGGACAGGGGCACTGAAGCTTTCTTT.

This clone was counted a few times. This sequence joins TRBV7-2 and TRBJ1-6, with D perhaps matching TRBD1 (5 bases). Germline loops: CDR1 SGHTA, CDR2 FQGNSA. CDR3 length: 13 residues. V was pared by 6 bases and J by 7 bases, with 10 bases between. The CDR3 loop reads CASRSTANSPLHF. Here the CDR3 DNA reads TGTGCCAGCAGATCGACAGCCAATTCACCCCTCCACTTT.

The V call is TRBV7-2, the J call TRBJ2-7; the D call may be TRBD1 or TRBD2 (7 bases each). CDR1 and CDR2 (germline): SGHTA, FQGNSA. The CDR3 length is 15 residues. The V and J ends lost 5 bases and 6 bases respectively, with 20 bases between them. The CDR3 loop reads CASSPRQGGESEQYF. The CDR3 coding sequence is TGTGCCAGCAGCCCCCGACAGGGAGGGGAGTCCGAGCAGTACTTC.

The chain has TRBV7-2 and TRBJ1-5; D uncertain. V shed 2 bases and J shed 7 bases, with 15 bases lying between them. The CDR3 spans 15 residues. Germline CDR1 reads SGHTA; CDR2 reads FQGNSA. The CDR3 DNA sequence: TGTGCCAGCAGCTTACGGAGCAGACCTGACCAGCCCCAGCATTTT. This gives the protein CASSLRSRPDQPQHF.

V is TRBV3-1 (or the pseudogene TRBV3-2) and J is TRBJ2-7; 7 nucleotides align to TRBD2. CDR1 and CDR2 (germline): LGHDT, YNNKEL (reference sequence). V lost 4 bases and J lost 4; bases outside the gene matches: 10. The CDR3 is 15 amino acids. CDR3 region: CASSLRGEGSYEQYF. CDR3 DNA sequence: TGTGCCAGCAGCCTCCGGGGGGAAGGGTCGTACGAGCAGTACTTC.

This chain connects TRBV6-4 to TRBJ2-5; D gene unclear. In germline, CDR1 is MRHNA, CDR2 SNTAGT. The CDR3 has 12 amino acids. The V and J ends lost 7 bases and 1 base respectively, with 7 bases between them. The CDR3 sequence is CASTGFQETQYF. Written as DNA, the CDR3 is TGTGCCAGCACCGGCTTCCAAGAGACCCAGTACTTC.

CDR3 protein: CASSIGQALQETQYF. The CDR3 DNA is TGTGCCAGTAGTATCGGACAGGCCCTTCAAGAGACCCAGTACTTC. This rearrangement joins TRBV19 to TRBJ2-5, with TRBD1 matching 7 bases. V gave up 3 bases and J gave up 2 bases; unmatched junction bases: 6. Germline V gives CDR1 LNHDA, CDR2 SQIVND (reference sequence). There are 15 residues in the CDR3. Drawing the rest from reference TRBV19 and TRBJ2-5, the complete variable domain is DGGITQSPKYLFRKEGQNVTLSCEQNLNHDAMYWYRQDPGQGLRLIYYSQIVNDFQKGDIAEGYSVSREKKESFPLTVTSAQKNPTAFYLCASSIGQALQETQYFGPGTRLLVL.

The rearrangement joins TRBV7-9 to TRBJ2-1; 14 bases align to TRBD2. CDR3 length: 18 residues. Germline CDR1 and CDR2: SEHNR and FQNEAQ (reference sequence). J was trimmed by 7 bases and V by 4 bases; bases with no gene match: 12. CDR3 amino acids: CASSSGTSGSKERNEQFF. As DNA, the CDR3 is TGTGCCAGCAGCTCCGGGACTAGCGGGAGCAAGGAGAGGAATGAGCAGTTCTTC.

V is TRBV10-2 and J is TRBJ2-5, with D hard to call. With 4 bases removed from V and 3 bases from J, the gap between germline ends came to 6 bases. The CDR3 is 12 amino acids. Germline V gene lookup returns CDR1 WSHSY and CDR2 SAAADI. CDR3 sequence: CASSVREETQYF. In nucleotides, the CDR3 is TGCGCCAGCAGTGTCCGGGAAGAGACCCAGTACTTC.

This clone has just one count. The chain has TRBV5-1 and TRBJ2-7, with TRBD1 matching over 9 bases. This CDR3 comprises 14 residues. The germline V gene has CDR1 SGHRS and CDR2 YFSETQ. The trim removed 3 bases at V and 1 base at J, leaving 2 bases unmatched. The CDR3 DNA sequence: TGCGCCAGCAGCTCGGGACAGGGTTCCTACGAGCAGTACTTC. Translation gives CASSSGQGSYEQYF.

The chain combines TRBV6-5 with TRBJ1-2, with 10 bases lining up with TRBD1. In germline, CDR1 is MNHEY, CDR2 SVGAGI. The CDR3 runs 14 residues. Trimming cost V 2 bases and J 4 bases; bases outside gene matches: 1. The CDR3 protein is CASSYGDRGYGYTF. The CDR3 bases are TGTGCCAGCAGTTACGGGGACAGGGGCTATGGCTACACCTTC.

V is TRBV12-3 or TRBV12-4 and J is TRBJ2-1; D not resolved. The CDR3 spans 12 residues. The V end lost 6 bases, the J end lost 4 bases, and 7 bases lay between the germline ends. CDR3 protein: CASSGEYNEQFF. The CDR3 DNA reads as TGTGCCAGCAGCGGAGAGTACAATGAGCAGTTCTTC.

The CDR3 DNA reads as TGTGCCAGCAGCGTGGACAGGGGATTTGCACCCCTCCACTTT. Translated, it gives CASSVDRGFAPLHF. V and J are TRBV9 and TRBJ1-6, with 9 positions matching TRBD1. The CDR3 is 14 amino acids. Germline loops: CDR1 SGDLS, CDR2 YYNGEE. V shed 2 bases, J shed 11 bases, and the junction held 5 bases outside the gene matches.

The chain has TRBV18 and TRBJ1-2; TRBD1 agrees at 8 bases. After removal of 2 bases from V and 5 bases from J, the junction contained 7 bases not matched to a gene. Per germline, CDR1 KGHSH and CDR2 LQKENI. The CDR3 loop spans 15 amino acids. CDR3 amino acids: CASSPAGQGGYGYTF. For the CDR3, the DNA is TGTGCCAGCTCACCAGCCGGACAGGGTGGGTATGGCTACACCTTC.

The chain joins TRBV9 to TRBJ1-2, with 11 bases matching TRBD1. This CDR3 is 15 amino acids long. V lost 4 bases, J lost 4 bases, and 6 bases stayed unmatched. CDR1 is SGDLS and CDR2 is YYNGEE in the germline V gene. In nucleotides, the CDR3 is TGTGCCAGCAGCTCCGGACAGGGGGCTCTCTATGGCTACACCTTC. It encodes CASSSGQGALYGYTF.

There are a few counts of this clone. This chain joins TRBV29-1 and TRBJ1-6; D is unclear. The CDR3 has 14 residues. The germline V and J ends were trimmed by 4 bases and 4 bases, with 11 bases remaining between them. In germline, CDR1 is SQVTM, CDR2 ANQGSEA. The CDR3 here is CSVGLTEYNSPLHF. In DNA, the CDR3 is TGCAGCGTTGGTTTAACGGAATATAATTCACCCCTCCACTTT.

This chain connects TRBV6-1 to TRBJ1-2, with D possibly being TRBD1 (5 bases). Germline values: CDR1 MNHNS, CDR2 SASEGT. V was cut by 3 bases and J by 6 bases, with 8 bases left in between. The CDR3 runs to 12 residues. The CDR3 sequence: CASSDGGNGYTF. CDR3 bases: TGTGCCAGCAGTGACGGGGGAAATGGCTACACCTTC.

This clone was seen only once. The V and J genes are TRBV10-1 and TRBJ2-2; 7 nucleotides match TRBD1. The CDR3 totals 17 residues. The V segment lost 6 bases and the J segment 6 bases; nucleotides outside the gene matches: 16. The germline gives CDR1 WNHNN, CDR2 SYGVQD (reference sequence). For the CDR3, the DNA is TGCGCCAGCAGCCTAGTCTACCCGGGACAGCCCCCCGGGGAGCTGTTTTTT. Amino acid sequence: CASSLVYPGQPPGELFF.

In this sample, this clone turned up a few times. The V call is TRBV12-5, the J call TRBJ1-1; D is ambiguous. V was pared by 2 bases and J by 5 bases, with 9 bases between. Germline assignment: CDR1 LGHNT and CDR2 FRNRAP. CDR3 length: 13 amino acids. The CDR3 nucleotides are TGTGCTAGTGGTTTGTGGCTGGGAACTGAAGCTTTCTTT. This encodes CASGLWLGTEAFF.

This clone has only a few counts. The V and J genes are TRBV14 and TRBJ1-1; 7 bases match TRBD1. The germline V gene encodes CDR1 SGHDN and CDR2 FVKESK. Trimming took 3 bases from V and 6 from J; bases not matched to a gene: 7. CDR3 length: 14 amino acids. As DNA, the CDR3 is TGTGCCAGCAGCCAGCAGGACAGGAAGGCTGAAGCTTTCTTT. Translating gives CASSQQDRKAEAFF.

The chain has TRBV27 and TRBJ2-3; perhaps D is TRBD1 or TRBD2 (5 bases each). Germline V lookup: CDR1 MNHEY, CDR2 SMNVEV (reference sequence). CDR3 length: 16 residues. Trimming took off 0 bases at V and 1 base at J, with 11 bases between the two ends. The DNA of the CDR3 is TGTGCCAGCAGTTTATCTGCTGGGGGAGGCACAGATACGCAGTATTTT. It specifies CASSLSAGGGTDTQYF.

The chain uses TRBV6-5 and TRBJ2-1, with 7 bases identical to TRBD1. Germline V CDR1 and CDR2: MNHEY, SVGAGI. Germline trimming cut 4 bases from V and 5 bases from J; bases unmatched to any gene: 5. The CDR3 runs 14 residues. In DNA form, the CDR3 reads TGTGCCAGCAGTTCCGGGACAGCGAACAATGAGCAGTTCTTC. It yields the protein CASSSGTANNEQFF.

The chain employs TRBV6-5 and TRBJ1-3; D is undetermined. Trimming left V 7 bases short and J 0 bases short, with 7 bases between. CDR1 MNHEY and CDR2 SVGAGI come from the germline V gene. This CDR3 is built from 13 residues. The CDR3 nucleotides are TGTGCCAGCATCCTCGACTCTGGAAACACCATATATTTT. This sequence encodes CASILDSGNTIYF.

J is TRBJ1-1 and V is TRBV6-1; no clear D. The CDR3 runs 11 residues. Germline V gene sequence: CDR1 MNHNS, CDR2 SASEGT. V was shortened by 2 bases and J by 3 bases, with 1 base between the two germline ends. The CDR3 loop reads CASSEYTEAFF. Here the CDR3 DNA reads TGTGCCAGCAGTGAATACACTGAAGCTTTCTTT.